This T cell receptor beta chain was identified during a study of T cell responses to AZD1222 COVID-19 vaccine. Study results and caveats: It was only after the peak T cell response that any repertoires were sampled. As reported, nearly half of all spike-specific TCRs target variant regions that are unmutated. White British ancestry dominated among donors, who included more females, and clonal diversity was possibly underestimated. Once two AZD1222 doses were given, Spike-specific TCR breadth and depth went up.

Germline V gene data show CDR1 as SGHRS and CDR2 as YFSETQ. CDR3 size: 15 residues. Trimming at V came to 3 bases and at J to 5 bases, leaving 5 bases not matched to a gene. The protocol was immunoSEQ multiplex PCR, while the TCRdb copy is restricted to in-frame clones and leaves out a portion. In the table there are some 180,000 clones, 80% to 90% of which are singletons. A note on this clone: Its antigen remains unidentified.

The source of this sequence is an adult in good health. This chain links TRBV5-1 with TRBJ1-3; 10 nucleotides align to TRBD1. Source: peripheral blood, taken on day 0 of AZD1222 vaccination. CDR3 in DNA: TGCGCCAGCAGCTCCGGACAGGGGGGAAGAAACACCATATATTTT. This translates into CASSSGQGGRNTIYF.